This T cell receptor beta chain was sequenced for a study of cytomegalovirus exposure and HLA in healthy donors. PCR involved 60 Vbeta and 13 Jbeta primers. The repertoire was sequenced with immunoSEQ multiplex PCR; TCRdb's copy has only in-frame clones and lacks some. The data contain some 150,000 clones, around four fifths of them singletons. This CDR3 has 16 residues. V shed 3 bases, J shed 6 bases, and the junction held 10 bases outside the gene matches. Germline CDR1 SGHRS, CDR2 YFSETQ. This TCR was sampled from a woman aged 50 to 60 in good health and CMV-seropositive. Sequences were obtained from PBMCs. The chain employs TRBV5-1 and TRBJ2-3; 10 bases fit TRBD2. The CDR3 protein is CASSWWTSGLSDTQYF. CDR3 sequence (DNA): TGCGCCAGCAGCTGGTGGACTAGCGGATTATCGGATACGCAGTATTTT.